Each of the 27 T cell receptor beta chains below was sequenced from the same sample in a study of shared clonotypes between healthy human individuals (dated by TCRdb to about 2020). CD8 naive samples were obtained by positive selection for CCR7 among CD45RO-negative cells, yielding a CD45RA+CCR7+ population from which TemRA cells were excluded. Libraries came from the immunoSEQ multiplex PCR assay. The source is immuneACCESS, and TCRdb retained only in-frame sequences with V and J called. Part of the clones is not carried over; for the studies checked, unresolved V genes explain less than half of this, and the remainder is unexplained. The sample data list 2 million to 2.5 million clones, and about 94% of these were observed just once. The ten largest clones take up 0.9% to 1.4% of the sample. The sequenced material came from naive CD8+ T cells sorted from blood. The cell subset or site label here, explained by the study, means: CD45RA+CCR7+. Receptors originate from a man aged 18 to 35 in good health.

The chain recombines TRBV4-1 with TRBJ2-2, with TRBD1 identical over 8 bases. CDR1 and CDR2 (germline): MGHRA, YSYEKL. This CDR3 comprises 19 residues. V lost 2 bases, J lost 1 base, and 12 bases stayed unmatched. Written as DNA, the CDR3 is TGCGCCAGCAGCCAATATTTAAACCCGGGACAGGAGAACACCGGGGAGCTGTTTTTT. Translating it yields CASSQYLNPGQENTGELFF.

V usage is TRBV5-4 and J usage is TRBJ2-3; 7 nucleotides match TRBD1. The V and J ends lost 3 bases and 6 bases, in that order; junction bases with no gene match: 13. The CDR3 totals 16 residues. The germline V gene encodes CDR1 SGHNT and CDR2 YYREEE (reference sequence). The CDR3 region is CASSSQLREGADTQYF. In nucleotides, the CDR3 is TGTGCCAGCAGCTCGCAGCTTAGAGAGGGGGCCGATACGCAGTATTTT.

This clone occurred a few times. The gene calls are TRBV30 and TRBJ2-1; tentatively, D is TRBD2 (5 bases). Germline V gives CDR1 GTSNPN, CDR2 SVGIG (reference sequence). This CDR3 has 16 amino acids. V dropped 0 bases and J dropped 2 bases, with 14 bases sitting between them. For the CDR3, the DNA is TGTGCCTGGAGTGTACTTGGTGGGAGTACCTACAATGAGCAGTTCTTC. Its protein is CAWSVLGGSTYNEQFF.

Remarks on this clone: Other DNA sequences from this sample encode an identical CDR3 as well. The V call is TRBV6-5, the J call TRBJ2-7, with D possibly TRBD1 on 5 matching bases. This CDR3 has 12 residues. Trimming shortened V by 3 bases and J by 3 bases, and 6 bases separated the two germline ends. Germline values: CDR1 MNHEY, CDR2 SVGAGI. The CDR3: CASSYDSYEQYF. The CDR3 DNA sequence: TGTGCCAGCAGTTATGACAGCTACGAGCAGTACTTC.

This chain connects TRBV4-3 to TRBJ2-3; 7 bases align to TRBD2. Germline V lookup: CDR1 LGHNA, CDR2 YSLEER. V trimming: 0 bases; J trimming: 2 bases; junction bases outside the gene matches: 14. CDR3 length: 19 amino acids. The CDR3 sequence: CASSQEQSLGGGHTDTQYF. The CDR3 DNA reads TGCGCCAGCAGCCAAGAACAATCTTTGGGGGGAGGGCACACAGATACGCAGTATTTT.

As regards this clone: The identical CDR3 is also encoded by other nucleotide sequences in the sample. The chain joins TRBV7-9 to TRBJ2-7, with D uncertain. Germline V gives CDR1 SEHNR, CDR2 FQNEAQ (reference sequence). V lost 4 bases to trimming and J lost 3 bases, with 10 bases between them. The CDR3 sequence is 13 residues long. CDR3 sequence reads: CASSSSEDYEQYF. CDR3 DNA: TGTGCCAGCAGCTCTTCCGAAGACTACGAGCAGTACTTC. The whole variable domain, remainder taken from reference TRBV7-9 and TRBJ2-7, is DTGVSQNPRHKITKRGQNVTFRCDPISEHNRLYWYRQTLGQGPEFLTYFQNEAQLEKSRLLSDRFSAERPKGSFSTLEIQRTEQGDSAMYLCASSSSEDYEQYFGPGTRLTVT.

V gene TRBV7-2 combines with J gene TRBJ2-1; 7 nucleotides line up with TRBD2. CDR3 length equals 16 residues. The germline V gene has CDR1 SGHTA and CDR2 FQGNSA. Losses at the gene ends were 1 base for V and 6 bases for J; bases not matched to a gene: 9. The CDR3 is CASSLVPGGFVNEQFF. CDR3 coding DNA: TGTGCCAGCAGCTTAGTGCCGGGGGGTTTTGTCAATGAGCAGTTCTTC. The variable domain in full, with the rest retrieved from reference TRBV7-2 and TRBJ2-1, is GAGVSQSPSNKVTEKGKDVELRCDPISGHTALYWYRQSLGQGLEFLIYFQGNSAPDKSGLPSDRFSAERTGGSVSTLTIQRTQQEDSAVYLCASSLVPGGFVNEQFFGPGTRLTVL.

The DNA of the CDR3 is TGCGCCAGCAGCTTGACGGTCACAGGGACCGCAGATACGCAGTATTTT. Translated, it gives CASSLTVTGTADTQYF. The chain uses TRBV5-1 and TRBJ2-3; possibly TRBD1 for D (6 bases). Germline V gene sequence: CDR1 SGHRS, CDR2 YFSETQ. The CDR3 is 16 amino acids. Trimming pared 1 base from V and 4 bases from J, leaving 16 bases between.

The V call is TRBV29-1, the J call TRBJ2-3; the match to TRBD2 covers 7 bases. Trimming cost V 7 bases and J 1 base; bases outside gene matches: 8. The germline V gene has CDR1 SQVTM and CDR2 ANQGSEA. This CDR3 is 14 amino acids long. The CDR3: CSAKGGEGTDTQYF. CDR3 bases: TGCAGCGCCAAGGGAGGGGAAGGCACAGATACGCAGTATTTT.

This chain joins TRBV20-1 and TRBJ2-5; no definite D call. The J call may be wrong; the DNA end is better matched by TRBJ2-7. Per the germline V gene, CDR1 is DFQATT and CDR2 is SNEGSKA (reference sequence). The CDR3 is 11 residues long. CDR3 nucleotide sequence: TGCAGTGCTAGAGATCCCTACGAGCAGTACTTC. It yields the protein CSARDPYEQYF.

The chain employs TRBV4-1 and TRBJ2-5; D possibly matches TRBD1 or TRBD2 (5 bases each). The V end lost 3 bases, the J end lost 5 bases, and 16 bases lay between the germline ends. Germline assignment: CDR1 MGHRA and CDR2 YSYEKL. The CDR3 runs 15 residues. For the CDR3, the DNA is TGCGCCAGCAGCCAGGGGGACCGGGAAAGGGAGACCCAGTACTTC. Its protein is CASSQGDRERETQYF.

The chain recombines TRBV27 with TRBJ1-1, with D uncertain. This CDR3 has 16 residues. Trimming stripped 3 bases from V and 0 bases from J, with 14 bases between. Germline V gene data show CDR1 as MNHEY and CDR2 as SMNVEV (reference sequence). The CDR3 sequence is CASSFLGGPLNTEAFF. CDR3 sequence (DNA): TGTGCCAGCAGTTTCCTAGGAGGGCCGCTGAACACTGAAGCTTTCTTT.

V is TRBV5-3 and J is TRBJ2-5; 7 bases line up with TRBD1. TRBV5-3 falls under the ORF class, with uncertain function. Losses at the gene ends were 4 bases for V and 1 base for J; bases not matched to a gene: 10. This CDR3 comprises 16 residues. CDR3 DNA sequence: TGTGCCAGAAGCCTAACCGGGACAGTAATCCAAGAGACCCAGTACTTC. Residues: CARSLTGTVIQETQYF.

V is TRBV4-1 and J is TRBJ2-7, with 8 bases lining up with TRBD2. The CDR3 totals 16 residues. Germline V gene sequence: CDR1 MGHRA, CDR2 YSYEKL. Unmatched junction bases numbered 8, after V lost 1 base and J lost 3 bases. The CDR3 protein is CASSQGKAGALYEQYF. CDR3 nucleotides: TGCGCCAGCAGCCAAGGGAAAGCGGGGGCCCTCTACGAGCAGTACTTC.

This chain links TRBV4-1 with TRBJ2-1; D is unresolved. Trimming cost V 0 bases and J 1 base, with 10 bases left between them. The V gene's germline CDR1 is MGHRA and CDR2 YSYEKL. This CDR3 contains 16 residues. The CDR3 reads CASSQETASSYNEQFF. DNA for the CDR3: TGCGCCAGCAGCCAAGAAACGGCTAGTTCCTACAATGAGCAGTTCTTC.

The V and J genes are TRBV13 and TRBJ2-2, with 8 bases aligning to TRBD1. This CDR3 has 16 amino acids. V shed 5 bases and J 1 base; nucleotides not matched to a gene: 6. Germline V gene data show CDR1 as PRHDT and CDR2 as FYEKMQ (reference sequence). The CDR3, as DNA: TGTGCCAGCAGCCCACAGGACAGGGTGAACACCGGGGAGCTGTTTTTT. This codes for CASSPQDRVNTGELFF.

The CDR3 loop is CASSLVQASYEQYF. The CDR3 nucleotides read TGTGCCAGCAGCTTAGTACAGGCCTCCTACGAGCAGTACTTC. The rearrangement joins TRBV7-9 to TRBJ2-7; weak D call: TRBD1 (5 bases). The CDR3 runs to 14 residues. The V and J ends lost 1 base and 0 bases respectively, with 7 bases between them. The V gene's germline CDR1 is SEHNR and CDR2 FQNEAQ (reference sequence).

V and J are TRBV27 and TRBJ2-3; 7 bases map to TRBD2. The CDR3 totals 14 residues. V gave up 7 bases and J gave up 4 bases; unmatched junction bases: 8. Germline CDR1 and CDR2: MNHEY and SMNVEV (reference sequence). The CDR3 loop reads CASTPSGAADTQYF. CDR3 bases: TGTGCCAGCACCCCGAGCGGGGCGGCAGATACGCAGTATTTT.

The chain joins TRBV7-9 to TRBJ1-4; the D is unclear. The CDR3 sequence is 14 residues long. Germline CDR1 SEHNR, CDR2 FQNEAQ (reference sequence). V was clipped by 0 bases and J by 5 bases, with 7 bases between them. The chain's CDR3 is CASSLAHINEKLFF. CDR3 bases: TGTGCCAGCAGCTTAGCACATATAAATGAAAAACTGTTTTTT.

This sequence joins TRBV29-1 and TRBJ1-2; D gene unclear. Germline V lookup: CDR1 SQVTM, CDR2 ANQGSEA. The V gene lost 3 bases and the J gene lost 4 bases, with 15 bases spanning the gap. This CDR3 is built from 14 residues. The CDR3 DNA follows: TGCAGCGTTGATAATGGTGGCCTGACCTATGGCTACACCTTC. Encoded protein: CSVDNGGLTYGYTF.

The CDR3 region is CASSQDGTGSTDTQYF. For the CDR3, the DNA is TGCGCCAGCAGCCAAGACGGGACAGGGAGCACAGATACGCAGTATTTT. The chain uses TRBV4-1 and TRBJ2-3, with TRBD1 matching over 9 bases. This CDR3 is 16 amino acids long. Germline V gene lookup returns CDR1 MGHRA and CDR2 YSYEKL. V lost 0 bases, J lost 0 bases, and 1 base stayed unmatched.

V is TRBV2 and J is TRBJ2-3; 7 positions agree with TRBD1. Trimming removed 6 bases from V and 0 bases from J; junction bases left unmatched: 6. The CDR3 is 15 residues long. The germline V gene has CDR1 SNHLY and CDR2 FYNNEI. The CDR3 reads CASRDGTASTDTQYF. For the CDR3, the DNA is TGTGCCAGCAGGGATGGGACAGCTAGCACAGATACGCAGTATTTT.

The chain recombines TRBV5-1 with TRBJ2-1; D perhaps matches TRBD1 (6 bases). Trimming pared 2 bases from V and 0 bases from J, leaving 12 bases between. Germline V gene lookup returns CDR1 SGHRS and CDR2 YFSETQ. The CDR3 totals 16 residues. The CDR3 DNA follows: TGCGCCAGCAGCTTCTCGGGACATCCCTCCTACAATGAGCAGTTCTTC. This gives the protein CASSFSGHPSYNEQFF.

This clone was recorded a few times. Other DNA sequences in this specimen translate into the identical CDR3. The chain recombines TRBV9 with TRBJ1-2; maybe TRBD1 (6 bases). V was shortened by 0 bases and J by 6 bases, with 12 bases between the two germline ends. Germline V lookup: CDR1 SGDLS, CDR2 YYNGEE. The CDR3 is 14 amino acids. In nucleotides, the CDR3 is TGTGCCAGCAGCGTAGGCGGGGGCTCGGATGGCTACACCTTC. This encodes CASSVGGGSDGYTF.

V is TRBV18 and J is TRBJ2-7; 9 nucleotides line up with TRBD1. Trimming cost V 4 bases and J 2 bases; bases outside gene matches: 6. Germline CDR1 is KGHSH and CDR2 is LQKENI. This CDR3 has 15 amino acids. CDR3 region: CASSRPGQGAYEQYF. DNA of the CDR3: TGTGCCAGCTCACGGCCGGGACAGGGAGCCTACGAGCAGTACTTC.

The V and J genes are TRBV5-6 and TRBJ2-5; D remains unclear. V lost 0 bases and J 9 bases, leaving 12 bases between the germline ends. This CDR3 has 13 amino acids. CDR1 is SGHDT and CDR2 is YYEEEE in the germline V gene. The DNA of the CDR3 is TGTGCCAGCAGCTTGGTCGGCGATGACGCCCAGTACTTC. It specifies CASSLVGDDAQYF.

The V and J genes are TRBV6-5 and TRBJ2-5; tentatively, D is TRBD2 (5 bases). V gave up 0 bases and J gave up 5 bases, with 13 bases separating them. The CDR3 runs 15 residues. The germline V gene has CDR1 MNHEY and CDR2 SVGAGI. CDR3 residues: CASSYSALGGETQYF. CDR3 bases: TGTGCCAGCAGTTACTCCGCCCTAGGAGGCGAGACCCAGTACTTC.